A single sample gave rise to the 21 T cell receptor beta chains below, sequenced in a study of blood T cells in healthy people across ages. Combining a sample-barcoded 5' primer with a J-beta primer mix, a second PCR ran for about 6 to 12 cycles. MiXCR, run by TCRdb on the 5' RACE reads, gives a single entry per CDR3 protein. The sample has about 1.5 million distinct CDR3 sequences, 42% seen once; the top ten hold 7.9%. The sample was blood. The origin of the receptors is a woman aged 18-30 years in good health.

V gene TRBV18 combines with J gene TRBJ2-7; 12 bases align to TRBD1. J was trimmed by 3 bases and V by 4 bases; bases with no gene match: 10. The CDR3 sequence is 17 residues long. Germline V gene data show CDR1 as KGHSH and CDR2 as LQKENI. The CDR3 loop is CASSQGTGGVKIYEQYF. CDR3 nucleotides: TGTGCCAGCTCACAAGGGACAGGGGGCGTTAAAATCTACGAGCAGTACTTC.

The V gene is TRBV20-1, the J gene TRBJ2-1, with no clear D. The CDR3 has 12 residues. Germline V CDR1 and CDR2: DFQATT, SNEGSKA (reference sequence). The germline V and J ends were trimmed by 2 bases and 9 bases, with 11 bases remaining between them. CDR3 nucleotide sequence: TGCAGTGCTAGATCAGGAATGAGTGAGCAGTTCTTC. Translating gives CSARSGMSEQFF.

V and J are TRBV12-5 and TRBJ2-7; possible D gene TRBD2, 6 bases. This CDR3 is built from 14 residues. The germline V gene encodes CDR1 LGHNT and CDR2 FRNRAP. The V and J ends lost 1 base and 7 bases respectively, with 14 bases between them. The CDR3 here is CASGLGRENNEQYF. The CDR3 DNA reads as TGTGCTAGTGGTTTGGGGCGGGAAAACAATGAGCAGTACTTC. The full variable domain, in which reference TRBV12-5 and TRBJ2-7 provide the parts outside the CDR3, is DARVTQTPRHKVTEMGQEVTMRCQPILGHNTVFWYRQTMMQGLELLAYFRNRAPLDDSGMPKDRFSAEMPDATLATLKIQPSEPRDSAVYFCASGLGRENNEQYFGPGTRLTVT.

J is TRBJ2-1 and V is TRBV20-1, with TRBD2 matching 8 bases. The CDR3 consists of 12 residues. V shed 5 bases, J shed 15 bases, and the junction held 12 bases outside the gene matches. Germline CDR1 and CDR2: DFQATT and SNEGSKA (reference sequence). The CDR3 here is CSAYLAGPARFF. The CDR3, as DNA: TGCAGTGCTTATTTAGCGGGGCCCGCGAGGTTCTTC.

In this sample, this clonotype turned up many times. The chain carries TRBV6-6 and TRBJ2-7, with 7 bases identical to TRBD2. V lost 8 bases, J lost 0 bases, and 4 bases stayed unmatched. CDR3 length: 13 amino acids. Germline CDR1 MNHNY, CDR2 SVGAGI (reference sequence). CDR3 DNA sequence: TGTGCCAGCTTGCGGGGGAGCTCCTACGAGCAGTACTTC. Protein: CASLRGSSYEQYF.

The chain is built from TRBV9 and TRBJ1-5; a weak D match, TRBD1 (5 bases). Trimming shortened V by 3 bases and J by 9 bases, and 13 bases separated the two germline ends. CDR1 and CDR2 from the germline V gene are SGDLS and YYNGEE. There are 13 residues in the CDR3. The CDR3 DNA reads as TGTGCCAGCAGCGGATCCCAGGGATGGCCCCAGCATTTT. Amino acids: CASSGSQGWPQHF.

The rearrangement joins TRBV3-1 to TRBJ2-5; unclear D gene. The DNA matches TRBJ2-7 better at its end, which makes the J call doubtful. The CDR3 spans 11 residues. Germline CDR1 is LGHDT and CDR2 is YNNKEL (reference sequence). CDR3: CASSGRHEQYF. The CDR3 DNA reads TGTGCCAGCAGCGGACGACACGAGCAGTACTTC.

The chain combines TRBV2 with TRBJ2-5, with D possibly matching TRBD1 (5 bases). Germline-derived CDR1 and CDR2 are SNHLY and FYNNEI. This CDR3 comprises 15 residues. Trimming stripped 7 bases from V and 0 bases from J, with 15 bases between. The CDR3 reads CASKGQAGNQETQYF. Here the CDR3 DNA reads TGTGCCAGCAAGGGGCAGGCCGGAAACCAAGAGACCCAGTACTTC.

The V and J genes are TRBV10-3 and TRBJ2-5, with TRBD2 matching 11 bases. V lost 3 bases, J lost 5 bases, and 8 bases stayed unmatched. The CDR3 loop spans 16 amino acids. In germline, CDR1 is ENHRY, CDR2 SYGVKD. The CDR3 spells CAISDLGLADGETQYF. The CDR3 coding sequence is TGTGCCATCAGTGACCTGGGACTAGCGGATGGGGAGACCCAGTACTTC.

This clonotype was recorded a few times. The chain combines TRBV7-2 with TRBJ2-6, with D tentatively TRBD2 (6 bases). V was shortened by 3 bases and J by 1 base, with 19 bases between the two germline ends. The germline V gene encodes CDR1 SGHTA and CDR2 FQGNSA. This CDR3 contains 19 residues. CDR3: CASSLFLPGAASGANVLTF. DNA of the CDR3: TGTGCCAGCAGCTTGTTCCTTCCGGGAGCTGCGTCTGGGGCCAACGTCCTGACTTTC. Supplemented by reference TRBV7-2 and TRBJ2-6, the full variable domain reads GAGVSQSPSNKVTEKGKDVELRCDPISGHTALYWYRQSLGQGLEFLIYFQGNSAPDKSGLPSDRFSAERTGGSVSTLTIQRTQQEDSAVYLCASSLFLPGAASGANVLTFGAGSRLTVL.

The V and J genes are TRBV20-1 and TRBJ2-1; possible D gene TRBD1, 5 bases. Germline lookup yields CDR1 DFQATT and CDR2 SNEGSKA (reference sequence). V was cut by 3 bases and J by 5 bases, with 11 bases left in between. This CDR3 contains 13 residues. For the CDR3, the DNA is TGCAGTGCTAGTCTAGACAGTCACAATGAGCAGTTCTTC. Encoded protein: CSASLDSHNEQFF.

On this clonotype itself: A read error may explain this, as a much larger clone is one base away. This sequence joins TRBV2 and TRBJ1-4; D not certain. The CDR3 runs 16 residues. Germline V gives CDR1 SNHLY, CDR2 FYNNEI. The ends were cut back, 7 bases at V and 0 bases at J, with 15 bases in the middle. CDR3 protein: CASNSMTFATNEKLFF. Written as DNA, the CDR3 is TGTGCCAGCAACTCTATGACTTTTGCAACTAATGAAAAACTGTTTTTT.

A single count supports this clonotype. An end of the junction differs from the germline gene, which may be a read error. J is TRBJ2-4 and V is TRBV20-1; D remains ambiguous. CDR3 length: 13 residues. Germline V CDR1 and CDR2: DFQATT, SNEGSKA (reference sequence). DNA of the CDR3: TGCAGTGTTAGAGATGTTAGCAGTCTCATTCAGTACTTC. This sequence encodes CSVRDVSSLIQYF.

This chain joins TRBV4-2 and TRBJ2-3; TRBD1 is a possible D gene (5 bases). V was cut by 1 base and J by 5 bases, with 13 bases left in between. CDR3 length: 15 amino acids. Germline V lookup: CDR1 LGHNA, CDR2 YNFKEQ. CDR3 region: CASSQVGEGQDTQYF. The CDR3 DNA is TGTGCCAGCAGCCAAGTAGGGGAAGGCCAAGATACGCAGTATTTT.

The genes are TRBV6-6 and TRBJ2-5, with D possibly being TRBD2 (6 bases). V shed 2 bases and J shed 5 bases, with 12 bases lying between them. Germline values: CDR1 MNHNY, CDR2 SVGAGI (reference sequence). This CDR3 has 14 residues. The CDR3 sequence is CASSYIDRGETQYF. CDR3 nucleotide sequence: TGTGCCAGCAGTTACATCGATCGGGGGGAGACCCAGTACTTC.

This clonotype was counted only a few times. An end of the junction does not agree with germline; a read error may underlie this. The chain is built from TRBV11-2 and TRBJ1-1, with D uncertain. Germline V gives CDR1 SGHAT, CDR2 FQNNGV. The CDR3 sequence is 15 residues long. CDR3 residues: CASSLEDGLNTEAFF. The CDR3 bases are TGTGCCAGCAGCTTGGAGGACGGGTTGAACACTGAGGCTTTCTTT.

The chain employs TRBV10-3 and TRBJ2-3, with D perhaps matching TRBD1 (6 bases). Trimming shortened V by 4 bases and J by 5 bases, and 10 bases separated the two germline ends. Germline V gives CDR1 ENHRY, CDR2 SYGVKD. This CDR3 is built from 13 residues. The CDR3 protein is CAISATGIDTQYF. For the CDR3, the DNA is TGTGCCATCAGTGCTACAGGGATAGATACGCAGTATTTT.

This clonotype was observed many times. The gene calls are TRBV29-1 and TRBJ1-2, with 8 positions matching TRBD1. This CDR3 is built from 13 residues. Trimming took 6 bases from V and 3 from J; bases not matched to a gene: 6. Germline V gene sequence: CDR1 SQVTM, CDR2 ANQGSEA. The CDR3: CSVAGQADYGYTF. CDR3 in DNA: TGCAGCGTAGCGGGACAGGCCGACTATGGCTACACCTTC.

The rearrangement links TRBV6-5 to TRBJ2-1, with D perhaps matching TRBD2 (6 bases). Germline V gives CDR1 MNHEY, CDR2 SVGAGI. This CDR3 comprises 17 residues. V was clipped by 4 bases and J by 0 bases, with 16 bases between them. Here the CDR3 reads CASSLLAGSSSYNEQFF. In nucleotides, the CDR3 is TGTGCCAGCAGTTTGCTCGCGGGATCAAGCTCCTACAATGAGCAGTTCTTC.

The V gene is TRBV6-1, the J gene TRBJ1-2; TRBD1 aligns across 12 bases. Looked up from germline, CDR1 is MNHNS and CDR2 is SASEGT. The J segment lost 4 bases and the V segment lost 6 bases, leaving 12 bases of the junction unmatched. The CDR3 has 17 amino acids. DNA of the CDR3: TGTGCCAGCAGCACGAGGGGACAGGGGGCTATCGGCTATGGCTACACCTTC. This sequence encodes CASSTRGQGAIGYGYTF.

The chain carries TRBV21-1 and TRBJ2-1; the table gives TRBD2 as D, unverified against the DNA. TRBV21-1 is a recognized pseudogene. The CDR3 is made up of 14 amino acids. This CDR3 reads CANTRGEVIYEQFF. CDR3 DNA: TGTGCCAACACGCGGGGGGAGGTGATCTATGAGCAGTTCTTC.